The clone carrying this T cell receptor (beta chain) was seen only a few times. Its target is unknown. This record comes from a study of T cells in Graves' hyperthyroidism and ophthalmopathy. General observations from the study: From stable hyperthyroidism, ophthalmopathy was separated by a 13 V-J model.

What was amplified from RNA transcripts were TCR beta CDR3 regions. With the HTBI primer set, the TCR CDR3 went through a first round of RT-PCR. TCRdb processed the multiplex PCR reads anew with MiXCR; each CDR3 protein has one entry. The table has approximately 400,000 distinct CDR3 sequences, 15% to 20% seen once; the top ten hold around 4%. V was cut by 1 base and J by 6 bases, with 18 bases left in between. CDR1 is SQVTM and CDR2 is ANQGSEA in the germline V gene. This CDR3 contains 16 residues. The sequence was collected from a woman between 18 and 29 years old with Graves' hyperthyroidism. The sequenced sample was blood. V usage is TRBV29-1 and J usage is TRBJ2-2; D unresolved. DNA for the CDR3: TGCAGCGTTGAAGGTGATGTCCGGCGGAATTCCGGGGAGCTGTTTTTT. It translates to CSVEGDVRRNSGELFF.